This T cell receptor beta chain was found in a study of Ad26.COV2.S vaccination and SARS-CoV-2 variants. The CDR3 contains 15 residues. Germline CDR1 and CDR2: MNHNY and SVGAGI (reference sequence). Between the trimmed V and J ends, which lost 5 bases and 9 bases, there was a span of 20 bases. Sequencing used immunoSEQ multiplex PCR; TCRdb keeps in-frame clones, though not all of them. Of about 350,000 clones detected, about 92% appear once; the ten largest clones hold under 4%. Notes on the study in general: The authors reported substantial breadth in spike-specific CD8+ and CD4+ T cell responses after vaccination. Individuals receiving vaccine had higher spike-specific TCR breadth than placebo recipients did. Vaccine and placebo recipients had similar non-spike TCR breadth. Estimates derived from TCR breadth and depth analyses may have underestimated total T cell responses.

In the case of this clone: Its target is unknown.

This clonotype was obtained from a human donor who had recovered from COVID-19. V gene TRBV6-6 combines with J gene TRBJ2-1; the D gene is possibly TRBD2 (5 bases). This sample comprised peripheral blood, obtained after recovery from COVID-19. The CDR3 loop is CASSALKRANGEQFF. CDR3 in DNA: TGTGCCAGCAGTGCTCTTAAGAGGGCCAATGGTGAGCAGTTCTTC.